Each of the 2 T cell receptor beta chains below was sequenced from the same sample in a study of immune evolution from preneoplasia to lung adenocarcinoma. Measured with immunoSEQ multiplex PCR; TCRdb has only the in-frame clones, and not every one. The sample consists of 9,500 to 15,000 clones, 85% to 90% of them appearing once. The specimen sequenced was FFPE tissue from an adenomatous hyperplasia lung lesion. Subset given: atypical adenomatous hyperplasia (AAH), lung preneoplasia. The receptors stem from a person between 50 and 70 years old with lung adenocarcinoma.

The chain combines TRBV15 with TRBJ2-3; 7 bases align to TRBD2. The J segment lost 5 bases and the V segment lost 3 bases, leaving 11 bases of the junction unmatched. CDR3 length equals 16 residues. Per germline, CDR1 LNHNV and CDR2 YYDKDF (reference sequence). CDR3: CATSRGLGGSLDTQYF. The CDR3 coding sequence is TGTGCCACCAGCAGGGGACTCGGCGGGAGCCTAGATACGCAGTATTTT.

The CDR3 sequence is CASSPVTSGETQYF. DNA of the CDR3: TGTGCCAGCAGTCCCGTGACTAGCGGAGAGACCCAGTACTTC. The chain employs TRBV27 and TRBJ2-5, with TRBD2 matching 9 bases. Looked up from germline, CDR1 is MNHEY and CDR2 is SMNVEV (reference sequence). J was trimmed by 4 bases and V by 5 bases; bases with no gene match: 5. The CDR3 length is 14 residues.